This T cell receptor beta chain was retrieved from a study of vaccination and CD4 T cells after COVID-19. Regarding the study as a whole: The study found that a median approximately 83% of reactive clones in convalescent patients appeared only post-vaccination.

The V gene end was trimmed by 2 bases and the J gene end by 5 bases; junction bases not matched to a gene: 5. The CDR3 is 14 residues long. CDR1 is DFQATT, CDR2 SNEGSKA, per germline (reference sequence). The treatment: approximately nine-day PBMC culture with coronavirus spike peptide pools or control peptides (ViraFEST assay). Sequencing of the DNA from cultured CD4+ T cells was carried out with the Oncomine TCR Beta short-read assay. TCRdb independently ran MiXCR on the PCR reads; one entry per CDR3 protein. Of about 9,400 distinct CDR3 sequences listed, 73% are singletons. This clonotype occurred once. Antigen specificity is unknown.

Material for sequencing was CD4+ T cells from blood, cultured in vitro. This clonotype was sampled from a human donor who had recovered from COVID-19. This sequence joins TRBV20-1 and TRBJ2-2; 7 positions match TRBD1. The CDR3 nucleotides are TGCAGTGCTAGAAAGGGACAGCTAACCGGGGAGCTGTTTTTT. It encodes CSARKGQLTGELFF.